This paragraph covers one T cell receptor beta chain sequence. This record comes from a study of PD-1 blockade in classical Hodgkin lymphoma. Time point given: cycle 4 day 1 (C4D1), after 6 weeks of nivolumab. Relapses following autologous stem cell transplantation were seen in all patients, with brentuximab vedotin exposure varying. Here immunoSEQ multiplex PCR was the method, and the copy in TCRdb shows in-frame clones only, minus some. The sample carries about 64,000 clones, just over 90% recorded once. In germline, CDR1 is SGHVS, CDR2 FNYEAQ. The CDR3 runs 11 residues. Trimming stripped 3 bases from V and 3 bases from J, with 3 bases between.

Material: peripheral blood mononuclear cells (PBMCs), obtained before the fourth cycle of nivolumab. The sequence was obtained from a human donor with classical Hodgkin lymphoma. The rearrangement links TRBV7-6 to TRBJ2-7; D is undetermined. DNA of the CDR3: TGTGCCAGCAGCTTCAGCTACGAGCAGTACTTC. Its translation is CASSFSYEQYF.